Detailed here is one T cell receptor beta chain. CDR1 is SGHVS and CDR2 is FQNEAQ in the germline V gene. The CDR3 spans 13 residues. V was cut by 10 bases and J by 1 base, with 13 bases left in between. These data belong to a study of technical replicates of blood from a few donors. The method was immunoSEQ multiplex PCR; TCRdb's version includes in-frame clones alone and lacks a portion of them. The data show tens of thousands of clones, approximately 96% seen once. The chain recombines TRBV7-8 with TRBJ2-5; perhaps TRBD1 as D (5 bases). This TCR came from a human donor in good health. Sequencing was done on a sample of T cells isolated from PBMCs. The CDR3 DNA follows: TGTGCCACCCGGCTGACAGCCCAAGAGACCCAGTACTTC. This gives the protein CATRLTAQETQYF.